This passage covers 9 T cell receptor beta chains from one sample sequenced in a study of shared clonotypes between healthy human individuals. Method: immunoSEQ multiplex PCR; TCRdb's copy keeps in-frame clones and lacks some. Here the sample spans approximately 980,000 clones, roughly 72% being singletons. The sample was memory CD4+ T cells sorted from blood. Subset noted: CD45RA-negative fraction. These TCRs come from a man younger than 30 in good health.

On this clone itself: A much bigger clone sits one base away, suggesting this may be a read error. The sample has other DNA sequences that encode this CDR3 too. This sequence joins TRBV25-1 and TRBJ1-6; D gene unclear. The CDR3 length is 12 residues. V lost 3 bases and J 6 bases, leaving 3 bases between the germline ends. The germline V gene encodes CDR1 MGHDK and CDR2 SYGVNS. For the CDR3, the DNA is TGTGCCAGCAGTGATCCTAATTCACCCCTCCACTTT. Residues: CASSDPNSPLHF.

The genes are TRBV27 and TRBJ2-1, with TRBD2 matching over 8 bases. V gave up 5 bases and J gave up 3 bases; unmatched junction bases: 6. CDR3 size: 15 residues. CDR1 and CDR2 from the germline V gene are MNHEY and SMNVEV (reference sequence). The CDR3 reads CASSLGLGGYNEQFF. The CDR3, as DNA: TGTGCCAGCAGTCTGGGACTAGGTGGCTACAATGAGCAGTTCTTC.

The CDR3 here is CASSWVQGKNYGYTF. CDR3 DNA sequence: TGTGCCAGCAGTTGGGTACAGGGGAAAAACTATGGCTACACCTTC. This sequence joins TRBV6-5 and TRBJ1-2; 7 bases are shared with TRBD1. CDR1 is MNHEY and CDR2 is SVGAGI in the germline V gene. V dropped 4 bases and J dropped 2; count of bases not matched to a gene: 7. The CDR3 covers 15 residues.

In its sample, this clone was seen a few times. The chain is built from TRBV28 and TRBJ2-4; the match to TRBD1 covers 8 bases. The CDR3 length is 14 residues. Per germline, CDR1 MDHEN and CDR2 SYDVKM. V shed 6 bases and J 8 bases; nucleotides not matched to a gene: 9. In DNA form, the CDR3 reads TGTGCCAGCAGCCCCGACAGGGGAGAGGACATTCAGTACTTC. It yields the protein CASSPDRGEDIQYF.

The chain recombines TRBV5-6 with TRBJ1-2; D perhaps matches TRBD1 (5 bases). Per germline, CDR1 SGHDT and CDR2 YYEEEE. The CDR3 has 14 residues. Trimming cost V 5 bases and J 4 bases, with 15 bases left between them. The CDR3 region is CASRPTGAGYGYTF. Written as DNA, the CDR3 is TGTGCCAGCAGGCCTACCGGGGCTGGCTATGGCTACACCTTC. Using reference TRBV5-6 and TRBJ1-2 for the parts outside the CDR3, the full variable domain is DAGVTQSPTHLIKTRGQQVTLRCSPKSGHDTVSWYQQALGQGPQFIFQYYEEEERQRGNFPDRFSGHQFPNYSSELNVNALLLGDSALYLCASRPTGAGYGYTFGSGTRLTVV.

V usage is TRBV5-6 and J usage is TRBJ2-5, with 10 bases aligning to TRBD1. The J call may be incorrect, as the DNA end agrees better with TRBJ2-7. Per germline, CDR1 SGHDT and CDR2 YYEEEE. The CDR3 runs to 14 residues. CDR3 in amino acids: CASSLMDRGYEQYF. The CDR3 DNA follows: TGTGCCAGCAGCCTTATGGACAGGGGGTACGAGCAGTACTTC.

The V call is TRBV4-2, the J call TRBJ1-6; the match to TRBD1 covers 9 bases. The germline CDR1 and CDR2 sequences are LGHNA and YNFKEQ. Trimming cost V 4 bases and J 7 bases; bases outside gene matches: 5. This CDR3 comprises 15 residues. The CDR3 DNA reads as TGTGCCAGCAGCCCAGGGGACAGGGACAATTCACCCCTCCACTTT. Its translation is CASSPGDRDNSPLHF.

V usage is TRBV7-2 and J usage is TRBJ2-1; 8 bases fit TRBD2. Germline values: CDR1 SGHTA, CDR2 FQGNSA. The V gene end was trimmed by 5 bases and the J gene end by 4 bases; junction bases not matched to a gene: 7. The CDR3 loop spans 15 amino acids. The CDR3 region has the DNA TGTGCCAGCAGCACCCGGGCGGGGGGATACAATGAGCAGTTCTTC. As protein: CASSTRAGGYNEQFF.

The chain carries TRBV5-1 and TRBJ2-2; D might be TRBD1 or TRBD2, each matching 6 bases. The CDR3 covers 14 residues. V shed 7 bases and J shed 7 bases, with 17 bases lying between them. Germline lookup yields CDR1 SGHRS and CDR2 YFSETQ. For the CDR3, the DNA is TGCGCCAGCCGCTGGATGGGGGGCGACGGGGAGCTGTTTTTT. Amino acids: CASRWMGGDGELFF.